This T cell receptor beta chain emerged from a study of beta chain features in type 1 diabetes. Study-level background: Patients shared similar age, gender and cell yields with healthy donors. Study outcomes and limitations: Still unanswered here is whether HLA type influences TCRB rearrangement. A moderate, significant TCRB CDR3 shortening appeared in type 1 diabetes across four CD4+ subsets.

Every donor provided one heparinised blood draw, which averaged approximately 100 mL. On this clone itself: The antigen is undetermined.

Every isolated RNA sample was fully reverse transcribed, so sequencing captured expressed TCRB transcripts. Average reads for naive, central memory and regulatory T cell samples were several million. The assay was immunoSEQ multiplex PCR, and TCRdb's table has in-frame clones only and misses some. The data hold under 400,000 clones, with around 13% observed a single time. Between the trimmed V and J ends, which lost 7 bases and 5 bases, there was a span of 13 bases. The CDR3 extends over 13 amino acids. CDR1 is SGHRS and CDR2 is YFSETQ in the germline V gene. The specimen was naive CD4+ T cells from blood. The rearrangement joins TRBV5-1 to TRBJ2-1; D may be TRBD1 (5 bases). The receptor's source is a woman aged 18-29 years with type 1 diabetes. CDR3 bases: TGCGCCAGCGCGGACATATGGAACAATGAGCAGTTCTTC. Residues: CASADIWNNEQFF.